These 24 T cell receptor beta chains were all obtained from the same sample, sequenced in a study of T cells in women clearing cervical HPV infection. Repertoires were generated with immunoSEQ multiplex PCR, while TCRdb's copy carries only in-frame clones and drops some. This table holds about 23,000 clones. The sample comprised blood buffy coat. Receptors originate from a woman between 18 and 75 years old with a cervical HPV16 infection that either progressed to CIN3+ or cleared (not recorded which).

Details on this clone: Read data end 3 residues before the CDR3 end; the end is taken from the germline J gene. The V and J genes are TRBV5-1 and TRBJ2-7; TRBD2 is a possible D gene (6 bases). The ends were cut back, 3 bases at V and 0 bases at J, with 10 bases in the middle. CDR1 is SGHRS and CDR2 is YFSETQ in the germline V gene. CDR3 length: 14 residues. The covered CDR3 bases are TGCGCCAGCAGCTGGGCGGGGTCCTCCTACGAG. Translated, it gives CASSWAGSSYE. From start to end, the CDR3 is CASSWAGSSYEQYF.

In regard to this clone: The read falls 3 residues short of the CDR3 end, and the missing part is taken from the germline J gene. The chain has TRBV15 and TRBJ2-7; 9 nucleotides match TRBD1. Trimming at V came to 0 bases and at J to 4 bases, leaving 1 base not matched to a gene. CDR1 and CDR2 (germline): LNHNV, YYDKDF (reference sequence). The CDR3 extends over 14 amino acids. The CDR3 DNA, read in part, is TGTGCCACCAGCAGAGAGGACAGGGGATACGAG. Translating it yields CATSREDRGYE. The CDR3 as a whole reads CATSREDRGYEQYF.

In regard to this clone: This same CDR3 is encoded by further DNA sequences in the sample. The CDR3 sequence: CASRPGTSGNTIYF. The CDR3 DNA, read in part, is TGTGCCAGTAGGCCCGGGACTTCAGGAAACACC. The chain is built from TRBV19 and TRBJ1-3, with a possible D match to TRBD1 (5 bases). The read stops 3 residues short of the end of the CDR3; the missing end is completed from the germline J gene. CDR3 length equals 14 residues. V dropped 6 bases and J dropped 4 bases, with 13 bases sitting between them. CDR1 is LNHDA and CDR2 is SQIVND in the germline V gene (reference sequence). The full variable domain, rest sourced from reference TRBV19 and TRBJ1-3, is DGGITQSPKYLFRKEGQNVTLSCEQNLNHDAMYWYRQDPGQGLRLIYYSQIVNDFQKGDIAEGYSVSREKKESFPLTVTSAQKNPTAFYLCASRPGTSGNTIYFGEGSWLTVV.

As for this clone: The read terminates 3 residues before the CDR3 end, so the remaining end is supplied by the germline J gene. This chain links TRBV2 with TRBJ1-6; 7 bases are a match to TRBD1. V was clipped by 8 bases and J by 11 bases; unmatched bases: 12. CDR3 size: 14 residues. Germline CDR1 reads SNHLY; CDR2 reads FYNNEI. CDR3 DNA, as far as it was read: TGTGCCAGCGGGATAGAGGGGGCGCGGGCACCC. Protein product: CASGIEGARAP. The whole CDR3 reads CASGIEGARAPLHF.

As regards this clone: The read terminates 3 residues ahead of where the CDR3 ends, so the germline J gene completes it. The chain recombines TRBV2 with TRBJ1-2; a weak D match, TRBD1 (6 bases). The CDR3 is made up of 14 amino acids. Per the germline V gene, CDR1 is SNHLY and CDR2 is FYNNEI. V lost 1 base and J 4 bases, leaving 10 bases between the germline ends. CDR3 in amino acids: CASSEVQGTYGYTF. The sequenced CDR3 bases are TGTGCCAGCAGTGAAGTACAGGGTACCTATGGC.

Concerning this clone: The read ends 3 residues before the CDR3 terminus; that terminus is restored from the germline J gene. The V gene is TRBV20-1, the J gene TRBJ1-6; D uncertain. This CDR3 comprises 14 residues. V was shortened by 5 bases and J by 6 bases, with 14 bases between the two germline ends. The V gene's germline CDR1 is DFQATT and CDR2 SNEGSKA (reference sequence). CDR3 sequence reads: CSAPWRGANSPLHF. CDR3 DNA, as far as it was read: TGCAGTGCTCCCTGGCGCGGAGCTAATTCACCC.

Comments on this clone: The observed sequence ends 3 residues before the CDR3 terminus, with the missing tail filled in from the germline J gene. The rearrangement links TRBV4-2 to TRBJ2-3, with TRBD2 matching over 14 bases. Per germline, CDR1 LGHNA and CDR2 YNFKEQ. J gave up 1 base and V 4 bases, and 7 bases lay outside the gene matches. The CDR3 has 18 amino acids. The covered CDR3 bases are TGTGCCAGCAGCCGGAGACTAGCGGGAGGGCCCCGCACAGATACG. This sequence encodes CASSRRLAGGPRTDT. The whole CDR3 reads CASSRRLAGGPRTDTQYF.

Remarks on this clone: The missing CDR3 end, 3 residues past where the read stops, is filled in from the germline J gene. This rearrangement joins TRBV19 to TRBJ1-5; tentative D call: TRBD1 (6 bases). The CDR3 totals 14 residues. CDR1 and CDR2 (germline): LNHDA, SQIVND (reference sequence). CDR3 sequence: CASSIRGTDRPQHF. Partial CDR3 DNA: TGTGCCAGTAGTATAAGGGGGACCGATCGACCC.

Of note for this clone: The sequence runs out 3 residues before the end of the CDR3; the remainder is reconstructed from the germline J gene. The V call is TRBV5-1, the J call TRBJ2-7, with D perhaps TRBD1 (5 bases). The CDR3 loop spans 13 amino acids. Trimming removed 2 bases at V and 2 bases at J, with 8 bases between. The germline CDR1 and CDR2 sequences are SGHRS and YFSETQ. The DNA read from the CDR3 is TGCGCCAGCAGCTTAAAAGGGGCCTACGAG. Translating gives CASSLKGAYE. The complete CDR3 sequence is CASSLKGAYEQYF.

Regarding this clone: The read halts 3 residues ahead of the CDR3 end, with the missing end drawn from the germline J gene. This rearrangement joins TRBV10-3 to TRBJ2-7; 8 nucleotides agree with TRBD1. J lost 5 bases, V lost 0 bases, and 9 bases had no gene match. The CDR3 has 16 amino acids. CDR1 is ENHRY and CDR2 is SYGVKD in the germline V gene. CDR3 sequence: CAISESQGQVGHEQYF. The CDR3 bases that were read are TGTGCCATCAGTGAGTCCCAGGGACAGGTAGGTCACGAG.

Incomplete CDR3 DNA: TGTGCCAGCAGTTTATATGGGACAGCTGGAAGCTCTGGAAACACC. It codes for CASSLYGTAGSSGNT. The entire CDR3 protein reads CASSLYGTAGSSGNTIYF. The V and J genes are TRBV28 and TRBJ1-3; 7 bases align to TRBD1. The read ends 3 residues before the CDR3 terminus; that terminus is restored from the germline J gene. V shed 1 base and J 0 bases; nucleotides not matched to a gene: 9. CDR3 length: 18 residues. Germline V CDR1 and CDR2: MDHEN, SYDVKM.

In the case of this clone: The read is 3 residues too short to cover the CDR3 end, so that end is filled in from the germline J gene. V is TRBV5-1 and J is TRBJ2-1, with a tentative D call TRBD1 (5 bases). CDR1 is SGHRS, CDR2 YFSETQ, per germline. There are 13 residues in the CDR3. With 2 bases removed from V and 9 bases from J, the gap between germline ends came to 12 bases. The CDR3 loop is CASSFGTQGEQFF. Partial CDR3 DNA: TGCGCCAGCAGCTTCGGCACGCAGGGTGAG.

As concerns this clone: The read terminates 3 residues before the CDR3 end, so the remaining end is supplied by the germline J gene. The chain uses TRBV20-1 and TRBJ2-1, with 8 nucleotides matching TRBD1. The CDR3 loop spans 13 amino acids. The V and J ends lost 7 bases and 5 bases, in that order; junction bases with no gene match: 7. Germline CDR1 reads DFQATT; CDR2 reads SNEGSKA (reference sequence). The sequenced part of the CDR3 DNA is TGCAGTGGTGAACAGGGGGGCAACAATGAG. This translates into CSGEQGGNNE. The whole CDR3 reads CSGEQGGNNEQFF.

As regards this clone: The read halts 3 residues ahead of the CDR3 end, with the missing end drawn from the germline J gene. The chain has TRBV5-4 and TRBJ2-7; D is perhaps TRBD1 (6 bases). Trimming cost V 2 bases and J 0 bases, with 12 bases left between them. Germline CDR1 SGHNT, CDR2 YYREEE (reference sequence). This CDR3 is 15 amino acids long. The CDR3 is CASSLKGTNSYEQYF. The covered CDR3 bases are TGTGCCAGCAGCTTAAAGGGGACAAACTCCTACGAG.

Worth noting for this clone: Coverage ceases 3 residues before the CDR3 finishes, and the germline J gene fills in the end. The chain couples TRBV5-6 to TRBJ1-5; possibly TRBD1 for D (6 bases). Trimming left V 4 bases short and J 8 bases short, with 13 bases between. The CDR3 is 13 amino acids. CDR1 and CDR2 from the germline V gene are SGHDT and YYEEEE. The CDR3 region is CASSRTAEEPQHF. The CDR3 DNA, read in part, is TGTGCCAGCAGCCGGACAGCGGAAGAGCCC.

As to this clone: The CDR3 end falls 3 residues outside the read, so it is completed with the germline J gene. The chain carries TRBV5-4 and TRBJ1-1; D ambiguous. Trimming cost V 0 bases and J 1 base, with 4 bases left between them. Germline values: CDR1 SGHNT, CDR2 YYREEE (reference sequence). The CDR3 is 13 residues long. CDR3: CASSLEPNTEAFF. Partial CDR3 DNA: TGTGCCAGCAGCTTGGAGCCGAACACTGAA.

As to this clone: The sequence runs out 3 residues before the end of the CDR3; the remainder is reconstructed from the germline J gene. This chain uses TRBV2 with TRBJ1-2; D possibly corresponds to TRBD1 (5 bases). This CDR3 region has 14 residues. CDR1 SNHLY and CDR2 FYNNEI come from the germline V gene. CDR3 bases read: TGTGCCAGCAGTGATCTTGGTGCTCAGGGAGGC. Its translation: CASSDLGAQGG. In full, the CDR3 reads CASSDLGAQGGYTF.

A word on this clone: Sequencing ends 3 residues short of the CDR3 end; the germline J gene provides the rest. The chain has TRBV7-3 and TRBJ2-7, with TRBD1 matching 9 bases. J was trimmed by 5 bases and V by 4 bases; bases with no gene match: 9. CDR3 length equals 15 residues. Germline V gene lookup returns CDR1 SGHTA and CDR2 FQGTGA. Partial CDR3 DNA: TGTGCCAGCAGCTCCCAACAGGGGGCGGTGGACGAG. As protein: CASSSQQGAVDE. The full CDR3 protein is CASSSQQGAVDEQYF.

A note on this clone: Read sequence stops 3 residues before the CDR3 end, and the germline J gene provides the missing end. The V gene is TRBV7-6, the J gene TRBJ2-3; 15 nucleotides agree with TRBD2. Trimming at V came to 5 bases and at J to 8 bases, leaving 8 bases not matched to a gene. The CDR3 extends over 16 amino acids. CDR1 is SGHVS, CDR2 FNYEAQ, per germline. The CDR3: CASSQGLAGGSGTQYF. CDR3 bases read: TGTGCCAGCAGCCAAGGACTAGCGGGAGGGTCGGGTACG.

CDR3 DNA (partial): TGTGCCAGCAGCCGACAGATCTTTGGAGAGACC. This codes for CASSRQIFGET. The complete CDR3 protein is CASSRQIFGETQYF. The chain couples TRBV2 to TRBJ2-5; a weak D match, TRBD1 (5 bases). The read ends 3 residues shy of where the CDR3 ends; the end is completed using the germline J gene. With 6 bases removed from V and 4 bases from J, the gap between germline ends came to 15 bases. CDR3 length: 14 residues. From germline, CDR1 is SNHLY and CDR2 FYNNEI.

Note on this clone: The observed sequence ends 3 residues before the CDR3 terminus, with the missing tail filled in from the germline J gene. The chain recombines TRBV7-9 with TRBJ1-1; D unclear. V lost 1 base to trimming and J lost 0 bases, with 9 bases between them. Germline values: CDR1 SEHNR, CDR2 FQNEAQ (reference sequence). The CDR3 runs to 15 residues. The CDR3 DNA, read in part, is TGTGCCAGCAGCTTAGGACAAGCATTGAACACTGAA. Residues: CASSLGQALNTE. In full, the CDR3 reads CASSLGQALNTEAFF.

In regard to this clone: The read gets to within 3 residues of the CDR3 end, and the germline J gene fills in the rest. This chain joins TRBV12-3 or TRBV12-4 and TRBJ2-1; D may be TRBD1 (6 bases). The V gene lost 1 base and the J gene lost 3 bases, with 22 bases spanning the gap. The CDR3 has 19 residues. The DNA read from the CDR3 is TGTGCCAGCAGTTTAGTCACCTCTGCCCAGGGGAATTTCTACAATGAG. Translation gives CASSLVTSAQGNFYNE. Given in full, the CDR3 is CASSLVTSAQGNFYNEQFF.

A note on this clone: From the germline J gene comes the end of the CDR3, since the read stops 3 residues before it. This chain connects TRBV29-1 to TRBJ1-1; 7 nucleotides align to TRBD1. This CDR3 contains 13 residues. The V gene's germline CDR1 is SQVTM and CDR2 ANQGSEA. V shed 3 bases and J 7 bases; nucleotides not matched to a gene: 8. The part of the CDR3 DNA that was read is TGCAGCGTTGAGAAGGGACAGCGCTATGAA. Its protein is CSVEKGQRYE. The whole CDR3 reads CSVEKGQRYEAFF.

Concerning this clone itself: The read comes to an end 3 residues before the CDR3 does, leaving the germline J gene to fill in the end. J is TRBJ2-5 and V is TRBV2; the match to TRBD2 covers 10 bases. Germline CDR1 SNHLY, CDR2 FYNNEI. The V and J ends lost 4 bases and 3 bases, in that order; junction bases with no gene match: 5. The CDR3 spans 15 residues. The chain's CDR3 is CASSGLAGAEETQYF. The part of the CDR3 DNA that was read is TGTGCCAGCAGTGGCCTAGCGGGGGCCGAAGAGACC.